The 17 T cell receptor beta chains reported below all come from one sample, sequenced in a study of blood T cell repertoires in COVID-19. Assay: immunoSEQ multiplex PCR; the TCRdb copy retains only in-frame clones and omits some. Among some 250,000 clones listed, more than 80% were seen once. Material for sequencing was peripheral blood. The receptors originated from a woman of 80 years or more with COVID-19, enrolled during active disease.

This rearrangement joins TRBV5-1 to TRBJ1-1, with TRBD1 matching over 8 bases. Germline CDR1 reads SGHRS; CDR2 reads YFSETQ. The CDR3 has 15 amino acids. V gave up 1 base and J gave up 6 bases; unmatched junction bases: 8. In DNA form, the CDR3 reads TGCGCCAGCAGCTTGAGCGACAGGGGAACATCTGAAGCTTTCTTT. It translates to CASSLSDRGTSEAFF.

In this sample, this clone turned up once. The rearrangement links TRBV28 to TRBJ1-2; D not resolved. Germline CDR1 and CDR2: MDHEN and SYDVKM. The CDR3 is 12 amino acids. Trimming pared 2 bases from V and 4 bases from J, leaving 5 bases between. The CDR3 loop is CASSLRFYGYTF. Here the CDR3 DNA reads TGTGCCAGCAGTTTACGTTTCTATGGCTACACCTTC.

This chain uses TRBV19 with TRBJ2-1, with 12 positions matching TRBD2. The CDR3 consists of 19 residues. Germline CDR1 LNHDA, CDR2 SQIVND (reference sequence). With V trimmed by 1 base and J by 0 bases, 7 bases remained unmatched. The CDR3 DNA sequence: TGTGCCAGTAGTATAGTAAGTGCTAGCGGGAGGGCCTCCTACAATGAGCAGTTCTTC. Translating it yields CASSIVSASGRASYNEQFF. The variable domain in full, completed from reference TRBV19 and TRBJ2-1, reads DGGITQSPKYLFRKEGQNVTLSCEQNLNHDAMYWYRQDPGQGLRLIYYSQIVNDFQKGDIAEGYSVSREKKESFPLTVTSAQKNPTAFYLCASSIVSASGRASYNEQFFGPGTRLTVL.

The V call is TRBV3-1 (or the pseudogene TRBV3-2), the J call TRBJ2-1, with 9 positions matching TRBD2. The CDR3 contains 15 residues. V lost 5 bases to trimming and J lost 2 bases; unmatched junction nucleotides: 4. Germline assignment: CDR1 LGHDT and CDR2 YNNKEL (reference sequence). This chain's CDR3 is CASSWGLAAYNEQFF. As DNA, the CDR3 is TGTGCCAGCAGCTGGGGACTAGCCGCCTACAATGAGCAGTTCTTC.

The chain links TRBV4-2 to TRBJ2-7; 11 bases map to TRBD2. Germline V gene sequence: CDR1 LGHNA, CDR2 YNFKEQ. The CDR3 loop spans 15 amino acids. Germline trimming cut 4 bases from V and 4 bases from J; bases unmatched to any gene: 6. As DNA, the CDR3 is TGTGCCAGCAGCCCAGCTGGGACTAGCGGATACGAGCAGTACTTC. Translating gives CASSPAGTSGYEQYF.

The rearrangement uses TRBV11-2 and TRBJ2-1; a weak D match, TRBD2 (7 bases). Trimming removed 3 bases from V and 3 bases from J, with 12 bases in between. Per the germline V gene, CDR1 is SGHAT and CDR2 is FQNNGV. The CDR3 spans 15 residues. The CDR3: CASSFRGGLYNEQFF. CDR3 bases: TGTGCCAGCAGCTTTCGCGGGGGCCTCTACAATGAGCAGTTCTTC.

V usage is TRBV3-1 (or the pseudogene TRBV3-2) and J usage is TRBJ1-3; 10 bases agree with TRBD1. The germline V gene encodes CDR1 LGHDT and CDR2 YNNKEL (reference sequence). Unmatched junction bases numbered 5, after V lost 10 bases and J lost 2 bases. The CDR3 consists of 14 residues. As DNA, the CDR3 is TGTGCCACAGCCGGGACAGGGGCTGGAAACACCATATATTTT. This sequence encodes CATAGTGAGNTIYF.

The V gene is TRBV6-2 or TRBV6-3, the J gene TRBJ2-3, with 15 bases that match TRBD2. CDR3 length: 19 amino acids. V shed 0 bases and J 2 bases; nucleotides not matched to a gene: 6. Germline loops: CDR1 MNHEY, CDR2 SVGEGT. The CDR3 bases are TGTGCCAGCAGTTACTCACGGACTAGCGGGGGGGCACTCACAGATACGCAGTATTTT. This translates into CASSYSRTSGGALTDTQYF.

V is TRBV12-5 and J is TRBJ2-1; 12 nucleotides match TRBD2. This CDR3 is 15 amino acids long. Germline CDR1 LGHNT, CDR2 FRNRAP. With V trimmed by 5 bases and J by 4 bases, 3 bases remained unmatched. CDR3 sequence reads: CASGPGTSGYNEQFF. DNA for the CDR3: TGTGCTAGTGGTCCCGGGACTAGCGGGTACAATGAGCAGTTCTTC.

This chain links TRBV27 with TRBJ2-7; TRBD2 matches at 8 bases. The junction had 6 bases not matched to a gene; V was cut back by 8 bases and J by 6 bases. This CDR3 is built from 12 residues. Germline CDR1 reads MNHEY; CDR2 reads SMNVEV (reference sequence). The chain's CDR3 is CASGLLAVEQYF. CDR3 in DNA: TGTGCCAGCGGACTACTAGCGGTCGAGCAGTACTTC.

V and J are TRBV28 and TRBJ1-5; D gene uncertain. Per the germline V gene, CDR1 is MDHEN and CDR2 is SYDVKM. V dropped 6 bases and J dropped 3 bases, with 12 bases sitting between them. CDR3 size: 14 residues. CDR3 bases: TGTGCCAGCAGCCCCGCGGGTAACAATCAGCCCCAGCATTTT. This gives the protein CASSPAGNNQPQHF.

The chain couples TRBV2 to TRBJ1-1; 9 bases align to TRBD1. Germline-derived CDR1 and CDR2 are SNHLY and FYNNEI. J was trimmed by 1 base and V by 5 bases; bases with no gene match: 2. This CDR3 is built from 14 residues. The CDR3 here is CASSRQGGNTEAFF. In nucleotides, the CDR3 is TGTGCCAGCAGTAGACAGGGGGGGAACACTGAAGCTTTCTTT.

The chain recombines TRBV6-5 with TRBJ1-1, with D uncertain. There are 13 residues in the CDR3. Trimming removed 7 bases from V and 3 bases from J, with 12 bases in between. Germline V gene sequence: CDR1 MNHEY, CDR2 SVGAGI. The CDR3 here is CASTKGGYTEAFF. The CDR3 DNA is TGTGCCAGCACCAAGGGAGGGTACACTGAAGCTTTCTTT.

This clone has only a few counts. This CDR3 is CASSQAEQGSTEAFF. CDR3 DNA sequence: TGCGCCAGCAGCCAAGCTGAACAGGGTAGCACTGAAGCTTTCTTT. J is TRBJ1-1 and V is TRBV4-3; a weak D match, TRBD1 (6 bases). Trimming stripped 1 base from V and 4 bases from J, with 13 bases between. This CDR3 spans 15 amino acids. Germline V CDR1 and CDR2: LGHNA, YSLEER.

This sequence joins TRBV3-1 (or the pseudogene TRBV3-2) and TRBJ1-6; unclear D gene. Trimming removed 1 base at V and 7 bases at J, with 11 bases between. The CDR3 sequence is 15 residues long. CDR1 is LGHDT, CDR2 YNNKEL, per germline (reference sequence). This chain's CDR3 is CASSQGGGFNSPLHF. As DNA, the CDR3 is TGTGCCAGCAGCCAAGGGGGAGGGTTCAATTCACCCCTCCACTTT.

This clone was seen only a few times. The chain is built from TRBV2 and TRBJ1-5; D not certain. The germline CDR1 and CDR2 sequences are SNHLY and FYNNEI. V lost 4 bases to trimming and J lost 4 bases, with 14 bases between them. The CDR3 is 15 amino acids. The CDR3 nucleotides are TGTGCCAGCAGTGTGCTCCGGGTAGGAAATCAGCCCCAGCATTTT. It yields the protein CASSVLRVGNQPQHF.

The rearrangement uses TRBV27 and TRBJ2-7; TRBD1 agrees at 8 bases. The CDR3 runs 15 residues. Unmatched junction bases numbered 9, after V lost 6 bases and J lost 2 bases. Germline V gene data show CDR1 as MNHEY and CDR2 as SMNVEV (reference sequence). The CDR3 DNA reads TGTGCCAGCAGATCCTGGACAGGGAGCACCTACGAGCAGTACTTC. Protein sequence: CASRSWTGSTYEQYF.